This TCR beta chain was sequenced in a study of Graves' ophthalmopathy and Graves' hyperthyroidism. Across the study: Hyperthyroidism was classified as stable if no ophthalmopathy occurred within 18 months of follow-up.

Study findings and constraints: A model of 13 signatures distinguished ophthalmopathy from stable hyperthyroidism at approximately 90% sensitivity and about 80% specificity.

CDR1 SNHLY and CDR2 FYNNEI come from the germline V gene. This CDR3 spans 15 amino acids. The V end lost 3 bases, the J end lost 6 bases, and 17 bases lay between the germline ends. Hyperthyroidism patients, all newly diagnosed, had under 2 months' duration and ages of 18 to 65. Lactation, pregnancy, uncontrolled infections and other autoimmune diseases were all grounds for excluding patients. This clonotype was seen repeatedly, ten times or more. Its cognate antigen is unknown. RNA served as the template for amplifying TCR beta CDR3 regions. HTBI-primed first-round RT-PCR preceded second-round multiplex PCR. Using its own MiXCR run on the multiplex PCR reads, TCRdb lists one record per CDR3 protein. The sample gives 500,000 to 600,000 distinct CDR3 sequences, less than 45% of which show up once; about 4.6% is in the top ten.

This chain connects TRBV2 to TRBJ1-2; D possibly corresponds to TRBD1 (5 bases). The sample comprised peripheral blood or thyroid tissue (not recorded which). The sequence was collected from an adult man with Graves' hyperthyroidism. The CDR3 nucleotides are TGTGCCAGCAGTGATTCGGTTAGCAGGGCGGATGGCTACACCTTC. Translating gives CASSDSVSRADGYTF. Filled out from reference TRBV2 and TRBJ1-2, the complete variable domain reads EPEVTQTPSHQVTQMGQEVILRCVPISNHLYFYWYRQILGQKVEFLVSFYNNEISEKSEIFDDQFSVERPDGSNFTLKIRSTKLEDSAMYFCASSDSVSRADGYTFGSGTRLTVV.